Below are 7 T cell receptor beta chains sequenced from a single sample in a study of regulatory T cells in long-lasting Graves disease. Construction of TCR beta libraries relied on iRepertoire HTBI primers and on Arm-PCR targeting CDR3 regions. TCRdb reanalysed the multiplex PCR reads using MiXCR and keeps one entry per CDR3 protein. The table has 600,000 to 800,000 distinct CDR3 sequences, around 30% seen once; the top ten hold under 55%. Time point noted: persistent/refractory GD, antithyroid drugs over 5 years with positive TRAb. PBMCs provided the RNA from which the TCR library was made. Material: peripheral blood mononuclear cells (PBMCs), obtained when the disease was refractory, from a patient treated with antithyroid drugs. The receptors originated from a female donor with Graves disease.

This clonotype was observed many times. The J gene is TRBJ1-5, the V gene TRBV20-1; TRBD1 might be the D (5 bases). The CDR3 is made up of 14 amino acids. Trimming pared 5 bases from V and 3 bases from J, leaving 14 bases between. Germline V gene data show CDR1 as DFQATT and CDR2 as SNEGSKA (reference sequence). The CDR3 DNA reads as TGCAGTGCTCCCCCCCCAGGGAACAATCAGCCCCAGCATTTT. Encoded protein: CSAPPPGNNQPQHF.

The chain joins TRBV27 to TRBJ2-5; no firm D call. The CDR3 has 14 residues. V was trimmed by 2 bases and J by 5 bases, leaving 12 bases between them. Germline V lookup: CDR1 MNHEY, CDR2 SMNVEV (reference sequence). In nucleotides, the CDR3 is TGTGCCAGCAGTTTAGTACCCCGGTTGGAGACCCAGTACTTC. The encoded protein is CASSLVPRLETQYF.

J is TRBJ2-2 and V is TRBV6-5; 7 bases fit TRBD1. The CDR3 runs to 17 residues. The germline CDR1 and CDR2 sequences are MNHEY and SVGAGI. The junction had 4 bases not matched to a gene; V was cut back by 0 bases and J by 0 bases. The CDR3 is CASSYSTGLPNTGELFF. The DNA of the CDR3 is TGTGCCAGCAGTTACTCGACAGGGCTACCGAACACCGGGGAGCTGTTTTTT.

The V gene is TRBV6-5, the J gene TRBJ1-1, with TRBD1 identical over 8 bases. The CDR3 totals 16 residues. Per the germline V gene, CDR1 is MNHEY and CDR2 is SVGAGI. Trimming cost V 2 bases and J 4 bases; bases outside gene matches: 9. Here the CDR3 DNA reads TGTGCCAGCAGTTACCCAGGACAGGGCGGAAGCACTGAAGCTTTCTTT. It translates to CASSYPGQGGSTEAFF.

The chain links TRBV14 to TRBJ2-3, with D hard to call. This CDR3 has 11 residues. Per the germline V gene, CDR1 is SGHDN and CDR2 is FVKESK. The V end was cut by 6 bases, the J end by 4 bases, with 5 bases between. CDR3 protein: CASSVADTQYF. CDR3 bases: TGTGCCAGCAGTGTAGCAGATACGCAGTATTTT.

This clonotype was found a few times. The chain has TRBV7-2 and TRBJ1-1; D gene uncertain. This CDR3 has 17 amino acids. With 0 bases removed from V and 0 bases from J, the gap between germline ends came to 14 bases. Germline V gene data show CDR1 as SGHTA and CDR2 as FQGNSA. For the CDR3, the DNA is TGTGCCAGCAGCTTAGCGGTGCAGGTACCAATGAACACTGAAGCTTTCTTT. Encoded protein: CASSLAVQVPMNTEAFF.

This clonotype has more than one count but fewer than ten. V gene TRBV30 combines with J gene TRBJ1-2; D is ambiguous. V shed 1 base and J shed 4 bases, with 7 bases lying between them. Germline loops: CDR1 GTSNPN, CDR2 SVGIG (reference sequence). This CDR3 is built from 12 residues. The CDR3 loop reads CAWSGGTYGYTF. CDR3 in DNA: TGTGCCTGGAGTGGCGGTACCTATGGCTACACCTTC.